These 6 T cell receptor beta chains share one sample of origin, sequenced in a study of early stage breast cancer tumors. Using immunoSEQ multiplex PCR, the repertoire was profiled, and TCRdb retains in-frame clones only, with some absent. The sample includes around 10,000 clones, around three fifths seen only once; the top ten take about an eighth. Input material: breast tumor tissue. The receptors stem from a person in their 60s with breast cancer.

V is TRBV10-3 and J is TRBJ2-7; 8 bases align to TRBD2. Germline-derived CDR1 and CDR2 are ENHRY and SYGVKD. This CDR3 comprises 16 residues. The V gene end was trimmed by 2 bases and the J gene end by 4 bases; junction bases not matched to a gene: 10. The CDR3 here is CAISEAPSGRVYEQYF. The CDR3 DNA follows: TGTGCCATCAGTGAGGCCCCCTCCGGGAGGGTGTACGAGCAGTACTTC.

V gene TRBV5-1 combines with J gene TRBJ2-3; D is uncertain. The V gene lost 2 bases and the J gene lost 6 bases, with 7 bases spanning the gap. CDR1 SGHRS and CDR2 YFSETQ come from the germline V gene. This CDR3 is 12 amino acids long. The CDR3 reads CASSFSKDTQYF. In DNA form, the CDR3 reads TGCGCCAGCAGCTTTTCCAAGGATACGCAGTATTTT.

The V gene is TRBV5-1, the J gene TRBJ1-1, with a tentative D call TRBD1 (6 bases). The CDR3 contains 14 residues. V dropped 0 bases and J dropped 8 bases, with 14 bases sitting between them. Germline CDR1 SGHRS, CDR2 YFSETQ. The CDR3 DNA sequence: TGCGCCAGCAGCTTGGGACAGCGTCAGGGGGAAGCTTTCTTT. This codes for CASSLGQRQGEAFF.

The gene calls are TRBV4-1 and TRBJ1-1, with a weak D call TRBD1 (6 bases). V was cut by 1 base and J by 4 bases, with 10 bases left in between. The length of the CDR3 is 14 residues. Germline V gene sequence: CDR1 MGHRA, CDR2 YSYEKL. The CDR3 bases are TGCGCCAGCAGCCAAGGGGAGGGGGTCACTGAAGCTTTCTTT. It codes for CASSQGEGVTEAFF.

By its share, this clone is medium-sized. The gene calls are TRBV9 and TRBJ1-3; D unclear. Germline V gene data show CDR1 as SGDLS and CDR2 as YYNGEE. This CDR3 region has 15 residues. With 4 bases removed from V and 0 bases from J, the gap between germline ends came to 11 bases. The CDR3 nucleotides read TGTGCCAGCAGCACGGACCTTTTCTCTGGAAACACCATATATTTT. This codes for CASSTDLFSGNTIYF.

This rearrangement joins TRBV6-1 to TRBJ2-7; TRBD1 might be the D (5 bases). Germline assignment: CDR1 MNHNS and CDR2 SASEGT. Trimming left V 4 bases short and J 3 bases short, with 10 bases between. The CDR3 has 13 residues. The CDR3 here is CASSAQEIYEQYF. DNA for the CDR3: TGTGCCAGCAGTGCACAGGAGATCTACGAGCAGTACTTC.